This entry lists 14 T cell receptor beta chains sequenced from one sample in a study of type 1 regulatory T cells. MiXCR, applied by TCRdb to the reads, yields one record per CDR3 protein. Among about 18,000 distinct CDR3 sequences listed, 10% were seen once. The specimen sequenced was CD4+ T cells, either the whole sample or a sorted fraction (not recorded which). The receptors here all came from a human donor in good health.

This clonotype is labeled as medium-sized. The chain has TRBV12-3 or TRBV12-4 and TRBJ2-1; D is perhaps TRBD2 (6 bases). V gave up 5 bases and J gave up 12 bases, with 20 bases separating them. The CDR3 sequence is 14 residues long. The chain's CDR3 is CASSTSGSVSGQFF. CDR3 coding DNA: TGTGCCAGCAGTACCAGCGGGTCTGTGAGTGGGCAGTTCTTC.

This chain connects TRBV20-1 to TRBJ2-1, with D unresolved. Deletions cut 1 base from V and 6 bases from J, with 10 bases between. Germline loops: CDR1 DFQATT, CDR2 SNEGSKA (reference sequence). The length of the CDR3 is 13 residues. The CDR3 region is CSARVGSCNEQFF. The DNA for the CDR3 is TGCAGTGCTAGAGTCGGCAGCTGCAATGAGCAGTTCTTC.

The chain combines TRBV5-1 with TRBJ2-3; 10 bases agree with TRBD2. The V and J ends lost 1 base and 5 bases, in that order; junction bases with no gene match: 13. Looked up from germline, CDR1 is SGHRS and CDR2 is YFSETQ. The CDR3 sequence is 18 residues long. CDR3 DNA: TGCGCCAGCAGCTTGTTTTCGTCTAGCGGGAGTTTCATAGATACGCAGTATTTT. It translates to CASSLFSSSGSFIDTQYF.

In its sample, this clonotype was seen many times. V is TRBV7-9 and J is TRBJ1-6; a weak D match, TRBD1 (6 bases). Trimming cost V 5 bases and J 6 bases, with 11 bases left between them. Germline V gene sequence: CDR1 SEHNR, CDR2 FQNEAQ (reference sequence). The CDR3 is made up of 14 amino acids. CDR3 amino acids: CASSVTGTNSPLHF. DNA for the CDR3: TGTGCCAGCAGCGTAACAGGGACTAATTCACCCCTCCACTTT.

Comment on this clonotype: One end of the junction does not line up with germline, which may come from a read error. The V call is TRBV5-1, the J call TRBJ2-4; 13 bases agree with TRBD2. The germline gives CDR1 SGHRS, CDR2 YFSETQ. This CDR3 is built from 16 residues. The CDR3 region is CASSLAGLAGEDIRYF. CDR3 bases: TGCGCCAGCAGCTTGGCCGGACTAGCGGGAGAGGACATTCGGTACTTC. Supplemented by reference TRBV5-1 and TRBJ2-4, the full variable domain reads KAGVTQTPRYLIKTRGQQVTLSCSPISGHRSVSWYQQTPGQGLQFLFEYFSETQRNKGNFPGRFSGRQFSNSRSEMNVSTLELGDSALYLCASSLAGLAGEDIRYFGAGTRLSVL.

This clonotype was detected a few times. The chain carries TRBV7-3 and TRBJ1-1; 8 bases align to TRBD1. The germline V gene encodes CDR1 SGHTA and CDR2 FQGTGA. The ends lost 5 bases at V and 4 bases at J; junction bases unmatched: 6. The CDR3 loop spans 14 amino acids. The CDR3 region has the DNA TGTGCCAGCAGCCAACAGGGGGAGGGCACTGAAGCTTTCTTT. Residues: CASSQQGEGTEAFF.

The sample holds many counts of this clonotype. The rearrangement links TRBV12-3 or TRBV12-4 to TRBJ2-1; D not resolved. The CDR3 length is 10 residues. Between the trimmed V and J ends, which lost 2 bases and 11 bases, there was a span of 4 bases. The CDR3 DNA sequence: TGTGCCAGCAGTTTAAACCAGCAGTTCTTC. Its protein is CASSLNQQFF.

The V gene is TRBV20-1, the J gene TRBJ2-2; 8 bases fit TRBD2. The V gene's germline CDR1 is DFQATT and CDR2 SNEGSKA (reference sequence). The CDR3 is 16 amino acids. V lost 5 bases, J lost 2 bases, and 10 bases stayed unmatched. Here the CDR3 reads CSAPGRAGGNTGELFF. As DNA, the CDR3 is TGCAGTGCTCCAGGTCGGGCGGGGGGCAACACCGGGGAGCTGTTTTTT.

The V call is TRBV20-1, the J call TRBJ2-7; D unresolved. The CDR3 has 11 amino acids. Germline CDR1 reads DFQATT; CDR2 reads SNEGSKA (reference sequence). Between the trimmed V and J ends, which lost 0 bases and 10 bases, there was a span of 10 bases. The CDR3 nucleotides are TGCAGTGCTAGAGATGGGGTTTTTCAGTACTTC. Translation: CSARDGVFQYF.

V gene TRBV25-1 combines with J gene TRBJ2-5; TRBD2 matches at 9 bases. The CDR3 runs 17 residues. J gave up 5 bases and V 5 bases, and 15 bases lay outside the gene matches. Germline CDR1 and CDR2: MGHDK and SYGVNS. CDR3 nucleotides: TGTGCCAGCAGTCCTAGGGGGGGACTAGCAATGGGGGAGACCCAGTACTTC. It translates to CASSPRGGLAMGETQYF.

At least ten counts were recorded for this clonotype. The CDR3 spells CASSLPGTNYGYTF. CDR3 in DNA: TGTGCCAGCAGCTTGCCGGGGACTAACTATGGCTACACCTTC. The chain recombines TRBV5-6 with TRBJ1-2, with D hard to call. The length of the CDR3 is 14 residues. Trimming stripped 1 base from V and 0 bases from J, with 7 bases between. Germline assignment: CDR1 SGHDT and CDR2 YYEEEE.

J is TRBJ2-3 and V is TRBV27, with D unclear. Trimming stripped 8 bases from V and 1 base from J, with 13 bases between. CDR1 MNHEY and CDR2 SMNVEV come from the germline V gene (reference sequence). This CDR3 is 14 amino acids long. CDR3 loop: CASRVDLRTDTQYF. The DNA of the CDR3 is TGTGCCAGCCGGGTCGACTTACGCACAGATACGCAGTATTTT.

CDR3 amino acids: CASSPFGRAGAFLNSPLHF. In DNA form, the CDR3 reads TGTGCCAGCTCACCCTTTGGCCGGGCAGGGGCCTTCTTAAATTCACCCCTCCACTTT. The chain employs TRBV18 and TRBJ1-6; tentatively, D is TRBD1 (6 bases). From germline, CDR1 is KGHSH and CDR2 LQKENI. The CDR3 has 19 residues. V dropped 3 bases and J dropped 7 bases, with 25 bases sitting between them.

This clonotype was detected ten times or more. The chain joins TRBV6-2 or TRBV6-3 to TRBJ2-1, with D perhaps matching TRBD2 (5 bases). V was cut by 6 bases and J by 1 base, with 16 bases left in between. CDR1 MNHEY and CDR2 SVGEGT come from the germline V gene. The CDR3 consists of 16 residues. CDR3 in DNA: TGTGCCAGCAGCGACGACGGGATTGGGTCCTACAATGAGCAGTTCTTC. Its translation is CASSDDGIGSYNEQFF.